Included here is one TCR beta chain sequence, with context. Its antigen is as yet unknown. CDR1 SNHLY and CDR2 FYNNEI come from the germline V gene. The V gene end was trimmed by 7 bases and the J gene end by 2 bases; junction bases not matched to a gene: 8. The CDR3 extends over 15 amino acids. Sequencing used immunoSEQ multiplex PCR; TCRdb keeps in-frame clones, though not all of them. The sample holds roughly 96,000 clones, 88% seen once. This entry belongs to a study of T cell responses to AZD1222 COVID-19 vaccine. Overall study: Second doses were pooled across both intervals (about 4 or about 12 weeks). General study results and limits: At study baseline, merely five or six AZD1222 recipients were seropositive.

The TCR sequence derives from an adult in good health. The specimen was peripheral blood, collected on day 0 of AZD1222 vaccination. The chain has TRBV2 and TRBJ2-1; 7 nucleotides agree with TRBD1. CDR3 nucleotides: TGTGCCAGCAACCGGGACAGAGCTACCTACAATGAGCAGTTCTTC. This sequence encodes CASNRDRATYNEQFF.